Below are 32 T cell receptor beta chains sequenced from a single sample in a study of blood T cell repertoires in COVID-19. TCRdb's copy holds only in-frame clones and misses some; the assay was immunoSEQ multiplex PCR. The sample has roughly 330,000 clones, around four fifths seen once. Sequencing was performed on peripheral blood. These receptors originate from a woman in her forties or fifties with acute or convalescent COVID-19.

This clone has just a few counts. CDR3 loop: CASSLDTGVLGYGYTF. The CDR3 DNA is TGTGCCAGCAGCTTGGACACAGGGGTTCTTGGGTATGGCTACACCTTC. The V and J genes are TRBV5-4 and TRBJ1-2; 7 positions match TRBD1. CDR3 length equals 16 residues. J gave up 5 bases and V 0 bases, and 10 bases lay outside the gene matches. Looked up from germline, CDR1 is SGHNT and CDR2 is YYREEE (reference sequence).

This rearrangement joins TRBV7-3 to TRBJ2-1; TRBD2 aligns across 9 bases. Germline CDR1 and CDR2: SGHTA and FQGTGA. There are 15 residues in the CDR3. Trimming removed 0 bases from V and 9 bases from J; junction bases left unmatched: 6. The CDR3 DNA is TGTGCCAGCAGCTTAACTAGCGGGAGTATCGGTGAGCAGTTCTTC. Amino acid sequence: CASSLTSGSIGEQFF.

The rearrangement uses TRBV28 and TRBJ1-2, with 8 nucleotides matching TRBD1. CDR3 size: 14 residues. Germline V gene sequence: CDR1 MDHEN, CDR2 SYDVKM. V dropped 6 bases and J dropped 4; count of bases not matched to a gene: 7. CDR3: CASRPPGGAYGYTF. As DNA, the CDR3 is TGTGCCAGCAGACCCCCAGGGGGCGCCTATGGCTACACCTTC.

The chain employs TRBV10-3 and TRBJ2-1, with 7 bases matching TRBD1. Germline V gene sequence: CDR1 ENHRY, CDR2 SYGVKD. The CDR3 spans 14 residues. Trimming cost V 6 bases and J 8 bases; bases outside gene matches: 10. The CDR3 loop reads CAISSGTVTDEQFF. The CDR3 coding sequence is TGTGCCATCAGCTCCGGGACAGTTACGGATGAGCAGTTCTTC.

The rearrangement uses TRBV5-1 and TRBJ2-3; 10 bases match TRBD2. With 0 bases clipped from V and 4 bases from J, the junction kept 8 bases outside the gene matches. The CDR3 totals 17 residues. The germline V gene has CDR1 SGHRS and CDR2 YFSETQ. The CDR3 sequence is CASSLVTSGDPPDTQYF. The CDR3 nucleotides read TGCGCCAGCAGCTTGGTAACTAGCGGGGACCCACCAGATACGCAGTATTTT.

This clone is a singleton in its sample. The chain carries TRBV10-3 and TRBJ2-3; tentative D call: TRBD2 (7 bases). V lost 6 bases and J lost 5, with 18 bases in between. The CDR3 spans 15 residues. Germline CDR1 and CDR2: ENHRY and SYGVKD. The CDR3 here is CAISGGGGGEDTQYF. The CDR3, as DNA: TGTGCCATCAGCGGCGGGGGCGGGGGAGAAGATACGCAGTATTTT.

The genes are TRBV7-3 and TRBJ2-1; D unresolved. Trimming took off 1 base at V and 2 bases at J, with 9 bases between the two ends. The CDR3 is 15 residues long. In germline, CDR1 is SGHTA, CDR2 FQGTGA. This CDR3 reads CASSLNSQAYNEQFF. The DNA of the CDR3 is TGTGCCAGCAGCTTAAACTCTCAGGCCTACAATGAGCAGTTCTTC.

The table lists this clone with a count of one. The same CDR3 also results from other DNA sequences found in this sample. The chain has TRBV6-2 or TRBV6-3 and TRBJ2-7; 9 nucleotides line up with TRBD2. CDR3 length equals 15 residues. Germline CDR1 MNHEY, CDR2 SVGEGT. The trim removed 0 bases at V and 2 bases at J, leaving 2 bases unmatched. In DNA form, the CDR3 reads TGTGCCAGCAGTTACTCGACTAGCGGAACCTACGAGCAGTACTTC. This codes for CASSYSTSGTYEQYF.

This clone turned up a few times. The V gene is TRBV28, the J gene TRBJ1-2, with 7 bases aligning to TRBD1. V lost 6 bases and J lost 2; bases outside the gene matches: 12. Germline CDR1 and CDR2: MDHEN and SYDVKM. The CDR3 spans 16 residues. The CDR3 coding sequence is TGTGCCAGCAGCCCTGGGGGACAGCCTTCCAACTATGGCTACACCTTC. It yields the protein CASSPGGQPSNYGYTF.

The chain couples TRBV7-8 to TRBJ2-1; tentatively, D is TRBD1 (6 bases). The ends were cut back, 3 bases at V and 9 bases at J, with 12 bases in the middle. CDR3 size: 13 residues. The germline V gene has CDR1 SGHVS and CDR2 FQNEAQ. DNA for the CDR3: TGTGCCAGCAGCTTTGACAGGACATCTGAGCAGTTCTTC. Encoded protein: CASSFDRTSEQFF.

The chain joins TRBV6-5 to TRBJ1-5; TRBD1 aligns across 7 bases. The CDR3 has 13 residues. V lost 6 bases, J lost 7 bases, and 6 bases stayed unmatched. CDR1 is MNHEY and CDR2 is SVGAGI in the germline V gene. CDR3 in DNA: TGTGCCAGCAGGGGGGCAGGGGGGCAGCCCCAGCATTTT. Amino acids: CASRGAGGQPQHF.

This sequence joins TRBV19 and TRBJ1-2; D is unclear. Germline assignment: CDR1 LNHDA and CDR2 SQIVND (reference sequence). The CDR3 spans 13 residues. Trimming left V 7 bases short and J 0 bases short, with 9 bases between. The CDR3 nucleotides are TGTGCCAGTAATCCAGAATCTAACTATGGCTACACCTTC. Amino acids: CASNPESNYGYTF.

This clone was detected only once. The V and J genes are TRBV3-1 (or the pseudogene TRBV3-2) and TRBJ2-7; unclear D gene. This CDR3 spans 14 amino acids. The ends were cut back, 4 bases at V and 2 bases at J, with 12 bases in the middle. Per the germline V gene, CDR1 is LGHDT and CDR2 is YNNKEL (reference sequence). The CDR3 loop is CASSRSGSTYEQYF. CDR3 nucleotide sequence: TGTGCCAGCAGCCGCTCCGGGTCAACCTACGAGCAGTACTTC.

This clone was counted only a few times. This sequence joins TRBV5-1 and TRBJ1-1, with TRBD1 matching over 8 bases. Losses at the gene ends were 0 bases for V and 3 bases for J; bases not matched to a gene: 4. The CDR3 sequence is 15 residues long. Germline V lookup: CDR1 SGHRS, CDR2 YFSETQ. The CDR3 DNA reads TGCGCCAGCAGCTTGGAGAGGACAGGGTACACTGAAGCTTTCTTT. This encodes CASSLERTGYTEAFF.

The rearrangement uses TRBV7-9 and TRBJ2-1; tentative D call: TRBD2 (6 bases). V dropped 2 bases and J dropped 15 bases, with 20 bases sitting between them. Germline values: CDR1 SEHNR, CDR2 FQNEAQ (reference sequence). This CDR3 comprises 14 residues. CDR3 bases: TGTGCCAGCAGCTTAACTTCATCGGGAGATCGGAGGTTCTTC. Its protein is CASSLTSSGDRRFF.

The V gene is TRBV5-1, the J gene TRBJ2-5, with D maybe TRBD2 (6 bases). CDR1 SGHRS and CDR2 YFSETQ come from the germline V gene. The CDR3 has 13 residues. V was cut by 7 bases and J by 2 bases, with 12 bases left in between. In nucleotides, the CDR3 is TGCGCCAGCGCGGGACTGGTACAAGAGACCCAGTACTTC. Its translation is CASAGLVQETQYF.

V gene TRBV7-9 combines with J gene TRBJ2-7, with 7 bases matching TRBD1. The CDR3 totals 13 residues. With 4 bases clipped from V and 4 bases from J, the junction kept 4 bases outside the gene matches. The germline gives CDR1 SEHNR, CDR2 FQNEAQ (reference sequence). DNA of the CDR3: TGTGCCAGCAGCTCACCGGACAGGTACGAGCAGTACGTC. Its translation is CASSSPDRYEQYV.

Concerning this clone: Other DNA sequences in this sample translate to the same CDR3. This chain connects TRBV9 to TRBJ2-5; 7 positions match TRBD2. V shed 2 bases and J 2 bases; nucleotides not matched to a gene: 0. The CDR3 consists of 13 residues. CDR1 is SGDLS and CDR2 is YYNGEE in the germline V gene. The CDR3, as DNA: TGTGCCAGCAGCGTCGGGGGGCAAGAGACCCAGTACTTC. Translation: CASSVGGQETQYF.

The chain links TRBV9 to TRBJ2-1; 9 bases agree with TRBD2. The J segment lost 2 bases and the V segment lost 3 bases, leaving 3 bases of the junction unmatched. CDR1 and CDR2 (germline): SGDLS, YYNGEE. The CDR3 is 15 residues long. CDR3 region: CASSAGGGAYNEQFF. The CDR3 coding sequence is TGTGCCAGCAGCGCGGGCGGGGGGGCCTACAATGAGCAGTTCTTC.

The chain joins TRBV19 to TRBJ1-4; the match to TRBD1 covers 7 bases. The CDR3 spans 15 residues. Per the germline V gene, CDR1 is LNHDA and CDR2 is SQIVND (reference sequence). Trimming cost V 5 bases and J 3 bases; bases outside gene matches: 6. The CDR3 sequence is CASSGRGTANEKLFF. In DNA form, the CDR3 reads TGTGCCAGTAGTGGCCGGGGGACAGCTAATGAAAAACTGTTTTTT. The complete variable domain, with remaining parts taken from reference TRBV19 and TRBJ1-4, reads DGGITQSPKYLFRKEGQNVTLSCEQNLNHDAMYWYRQDPGQGLRLIYYSQIVNDFQKGDIAEGYSVSREKKESFPLTVTSAQKNPTAFYLCASSGRGTANEKLFFGSGTQLSVL.

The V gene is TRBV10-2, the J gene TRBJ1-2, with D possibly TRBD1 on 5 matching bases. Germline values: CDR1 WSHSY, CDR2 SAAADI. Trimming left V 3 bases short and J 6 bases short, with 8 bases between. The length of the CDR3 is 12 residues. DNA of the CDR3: TGCGCCAGCAGTGATTCAGGGAATGGCTACACCTTC. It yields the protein CASSDSGNGYTF.

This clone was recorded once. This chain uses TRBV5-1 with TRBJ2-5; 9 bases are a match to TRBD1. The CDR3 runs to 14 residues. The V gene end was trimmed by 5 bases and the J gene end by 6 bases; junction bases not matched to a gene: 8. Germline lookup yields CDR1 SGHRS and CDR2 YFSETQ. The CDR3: CASSSGTGFKTQYF. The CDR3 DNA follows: TGCGCCAGCAGTTCCGGGACAGGGTTCAAGACCCAGTACTTC.

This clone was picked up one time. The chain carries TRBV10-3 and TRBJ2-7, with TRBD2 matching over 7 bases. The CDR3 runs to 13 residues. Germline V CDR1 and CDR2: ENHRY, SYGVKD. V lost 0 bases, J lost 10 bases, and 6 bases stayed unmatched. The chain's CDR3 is CAISESGGTEQYV. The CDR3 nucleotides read TGTGCCATCAGTGAGTCGGGAGGGACCGAACAGTACGTC.

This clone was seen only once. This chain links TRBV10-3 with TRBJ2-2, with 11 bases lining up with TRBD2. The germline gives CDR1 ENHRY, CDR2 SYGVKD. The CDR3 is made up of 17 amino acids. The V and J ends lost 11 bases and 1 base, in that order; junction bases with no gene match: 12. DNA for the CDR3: TGTGCCTCTCAAGGGACTAGCGGATACTTGAACACCGGGGAGCTGTTTTTT. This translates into CASQGTSGYLNTGELFF.

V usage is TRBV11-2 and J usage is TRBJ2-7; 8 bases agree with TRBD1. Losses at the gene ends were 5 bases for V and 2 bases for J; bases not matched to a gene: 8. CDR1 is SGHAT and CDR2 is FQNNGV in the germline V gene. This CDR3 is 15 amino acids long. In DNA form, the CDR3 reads TGTGCCAGCAGCCGACATCCGGGACAGGCCTACGAGCAGTACTTC. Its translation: CASSRHPGQAYEQYF.

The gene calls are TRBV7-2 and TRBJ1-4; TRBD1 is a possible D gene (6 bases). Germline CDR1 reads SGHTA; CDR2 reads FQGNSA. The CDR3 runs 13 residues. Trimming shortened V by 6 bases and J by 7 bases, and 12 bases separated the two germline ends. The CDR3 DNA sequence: TGTGCCAGCAGTATACAGGGTGGTGAAAAACTGTTTTTT. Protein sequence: CASSIQGGEKLFF.

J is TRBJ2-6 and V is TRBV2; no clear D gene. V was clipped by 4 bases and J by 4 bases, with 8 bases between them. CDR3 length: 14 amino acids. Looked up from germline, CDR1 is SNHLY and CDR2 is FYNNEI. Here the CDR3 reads CASSAGAGANVLTF. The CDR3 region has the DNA TGTGCCAGCAGTGCGGGTGCAGGGGCCAACGTCCTGACTTTC.

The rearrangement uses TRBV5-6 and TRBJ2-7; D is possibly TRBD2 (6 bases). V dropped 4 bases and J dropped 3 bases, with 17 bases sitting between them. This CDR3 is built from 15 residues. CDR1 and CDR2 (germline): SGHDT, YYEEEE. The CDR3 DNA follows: TGTGCCAGCAGCGCCCCGGGCGGGATGGGCTACGAGCAGTACGTC. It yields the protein CASSAPGGMGYEQYV.

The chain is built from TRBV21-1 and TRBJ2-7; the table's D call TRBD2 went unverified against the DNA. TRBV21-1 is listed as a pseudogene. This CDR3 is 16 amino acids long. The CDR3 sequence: CASSFFNLDSHYEQYF. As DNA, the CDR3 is TGTGCCAGCAGCTTCTTTAACTTGGACTCGCACTACGAGCAGTACTTC.

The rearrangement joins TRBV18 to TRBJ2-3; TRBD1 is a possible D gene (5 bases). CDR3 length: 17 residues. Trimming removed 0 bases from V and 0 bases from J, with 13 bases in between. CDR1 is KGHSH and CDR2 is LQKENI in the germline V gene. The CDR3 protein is CASSPPGEGRSTDTQYF. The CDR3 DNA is TGTGCCAGCTCACCACCAGGGGAAGGAAGGAGCACAGATACGCAGTATTTT.

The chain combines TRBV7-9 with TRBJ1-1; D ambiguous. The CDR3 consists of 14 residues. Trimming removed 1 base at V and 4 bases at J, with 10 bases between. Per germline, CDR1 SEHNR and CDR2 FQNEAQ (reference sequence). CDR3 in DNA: TGTGCCAGCAGCTTAGGTCCACATTTCACTGAAGCTTTCTTT. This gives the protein CASSLGPHFTEAFF.

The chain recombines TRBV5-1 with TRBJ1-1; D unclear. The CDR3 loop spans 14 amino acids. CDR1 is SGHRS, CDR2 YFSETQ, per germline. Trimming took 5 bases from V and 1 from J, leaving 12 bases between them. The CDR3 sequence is CASRKVTSNTEAFF. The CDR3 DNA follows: TGCGCCAGCAGGAAGGTGACATCGAACACTGAAGCTTTCTTT. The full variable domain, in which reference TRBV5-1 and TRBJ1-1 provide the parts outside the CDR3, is KAGVTQTPRYLIKTRGQQVTLSCSPISGHRSVSWYQQTPGQGLQFLFEYFSETQRNKGNFPGRFSGRQFSNSRSEMNVSTLELGDSALYLCASRKVTSNTEAFFGQGTRLTVV.